This T cell receptor beta chain was profiled in a study of T cell responses to AZD1222 COVID-19 vaccine. This clone was seen once. V was pared by 6 bases and J by 3 bases, with 18 bases between. The CDR3 covers 16 residues. Per germline, CDR1 MDHEN and CDR2 SYDVKM. Here immunoSEQ multiplex PCR was the method, and the copy in TCRdb shows in-frame clones only, minus some. Among roughly 120,000 clones listed, roughly 85% were seen once. V is TRBV28 and J is TRBJ2-1; D remains unclear. The sample was peripheral blood, taken on day 0 of AZD1222 vaccination. The receptor's source is an adult in good health. CDR3 sequence: CASRNVEKGLYNEQFF. Here the CDR3 DNA reads TGTGCCAGCAGAAACGTGGAAAAAGGCCTCTACAATGAGCAGTTCTTC. Complete variable domain (other parts from reference TRBV28 and TRBJ2-1): DVKVTQSSRYLVKRTGEKVFLECVQDMDHENMFWYRQDPGLGLRLIYFSYDVKMKEKGDIPEGYSVSREKKERFSLILESASTNQTSMYLCASRNVEKGLYNEQFFGPGTRLTVL.